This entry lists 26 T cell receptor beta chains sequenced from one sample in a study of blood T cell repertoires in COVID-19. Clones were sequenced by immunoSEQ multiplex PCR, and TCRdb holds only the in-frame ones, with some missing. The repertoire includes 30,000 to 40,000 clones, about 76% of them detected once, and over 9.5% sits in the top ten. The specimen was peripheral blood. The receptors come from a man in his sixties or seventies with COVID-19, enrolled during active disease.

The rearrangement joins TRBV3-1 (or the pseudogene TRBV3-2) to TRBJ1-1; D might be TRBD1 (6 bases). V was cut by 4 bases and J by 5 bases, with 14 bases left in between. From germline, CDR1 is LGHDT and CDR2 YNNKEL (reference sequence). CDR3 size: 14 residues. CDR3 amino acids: CASSPARGATEAFF. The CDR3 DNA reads TGTGCCAGCAGCCCGGCTCGGGGGGCGACTGAAGCTTTCTTT.

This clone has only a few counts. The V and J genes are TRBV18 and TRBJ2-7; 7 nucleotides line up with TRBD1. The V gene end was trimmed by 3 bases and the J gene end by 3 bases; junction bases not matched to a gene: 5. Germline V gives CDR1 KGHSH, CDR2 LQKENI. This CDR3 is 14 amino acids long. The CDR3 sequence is CASSPGQVRYEQYF. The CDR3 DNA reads TGTGCCAGCTCACCTGGACAGGTCCGCTACGAGCAGTACTTC.

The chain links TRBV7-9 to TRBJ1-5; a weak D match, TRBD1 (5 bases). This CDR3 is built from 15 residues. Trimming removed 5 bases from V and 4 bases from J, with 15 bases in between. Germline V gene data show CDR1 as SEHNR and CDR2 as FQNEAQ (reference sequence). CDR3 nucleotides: TGTGCCAGCAGCCCGCCCGGGGGACTTAATCAGCCCCAGCATTTT. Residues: CASSPPGGLNQPQHF.

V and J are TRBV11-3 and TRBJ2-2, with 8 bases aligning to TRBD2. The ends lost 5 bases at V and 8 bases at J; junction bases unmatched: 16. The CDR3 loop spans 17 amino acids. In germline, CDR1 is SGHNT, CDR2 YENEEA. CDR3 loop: CASSAQTSGPSTGELFF. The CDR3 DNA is TGTGCCAGCAGCGCTCAAACTAGCGGCCCATCGACAGGGGAGCTGTTTTTT.

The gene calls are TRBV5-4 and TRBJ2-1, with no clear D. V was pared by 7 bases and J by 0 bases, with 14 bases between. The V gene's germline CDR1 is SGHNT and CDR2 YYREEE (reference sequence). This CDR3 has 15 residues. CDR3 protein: CASRQSKSSYNEQFF. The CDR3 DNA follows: TGTGCCAGCCGCCAATCGAAGAGCTCCTACAATGAGCAGTTCTTC. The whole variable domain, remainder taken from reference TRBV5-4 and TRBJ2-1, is ETGVTQSPTHLIKTRGQQVTLRCSSQSGHNTVSWYQQALGQGPQFIFQYYREEENGRGNFPPRFSGLQFPNYSSELNVNALELDDSALYLCASRQSKSSYNEQFFGPGTRLTVL.

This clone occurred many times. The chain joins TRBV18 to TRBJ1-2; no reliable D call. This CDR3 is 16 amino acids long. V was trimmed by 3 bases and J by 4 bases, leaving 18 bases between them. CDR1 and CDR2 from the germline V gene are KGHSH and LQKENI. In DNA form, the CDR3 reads TGTGCCAGCTCACCGAGGAGGGAGGCCTGGGGCTATGGCTACACCTTC. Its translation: CASSPRREAWGYGYTF.

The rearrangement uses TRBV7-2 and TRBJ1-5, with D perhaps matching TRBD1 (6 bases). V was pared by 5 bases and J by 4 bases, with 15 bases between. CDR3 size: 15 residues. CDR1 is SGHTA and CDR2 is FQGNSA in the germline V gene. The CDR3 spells CASSPTGQTNQPQHF. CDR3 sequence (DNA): TGTGCCAGCAGCCCCACCGGACAGACTAATCAGCCCCAGCATTTT.

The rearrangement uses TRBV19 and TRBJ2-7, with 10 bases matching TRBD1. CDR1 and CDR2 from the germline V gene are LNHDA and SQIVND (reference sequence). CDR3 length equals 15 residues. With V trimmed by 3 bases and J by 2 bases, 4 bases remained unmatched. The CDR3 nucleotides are TGTGCCAGTAGTATCTCCGGGACAGGGGCCTACGAGCAGTACTTC. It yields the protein CASSISGTGAYEQYF. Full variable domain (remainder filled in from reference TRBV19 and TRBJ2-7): DGGITQSPKYLFRKEGQNVTLSCEQNLNHDAMYWYRQDPGQGLRLIYYSQIVNDFQKGDIAEGYSVSREKKESFPLTVTSAQKNPTAFYLCASSISGTGAYEQYFGPGTRLTVT.

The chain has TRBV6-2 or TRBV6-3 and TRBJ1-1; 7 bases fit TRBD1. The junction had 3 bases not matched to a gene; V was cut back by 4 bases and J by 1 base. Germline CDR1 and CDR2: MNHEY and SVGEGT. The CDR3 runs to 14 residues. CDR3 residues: CASSLQGKNTEAFF. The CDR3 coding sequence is TGTGCCAGCAGTTTACAGGGGAAGAACACTGAAGCTTTCTTT.

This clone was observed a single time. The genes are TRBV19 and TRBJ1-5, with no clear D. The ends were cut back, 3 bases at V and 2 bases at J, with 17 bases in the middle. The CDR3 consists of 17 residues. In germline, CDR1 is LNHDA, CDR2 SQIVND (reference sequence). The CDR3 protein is CASSMGVGEEGNQPQHF. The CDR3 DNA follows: TGTGCCAGTAGTATGGGCGTTGGGGAGGAAGGCAATCAGCCCCAGCATTTT.

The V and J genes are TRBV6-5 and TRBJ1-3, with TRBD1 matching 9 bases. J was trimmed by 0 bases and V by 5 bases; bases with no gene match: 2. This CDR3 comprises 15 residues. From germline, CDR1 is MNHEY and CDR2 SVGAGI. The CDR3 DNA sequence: TGTGCCAGCAGTACAGGGGGCCACTCTGGAAACACCATATATTTT. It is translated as CASSTGGHSGNTIYF.

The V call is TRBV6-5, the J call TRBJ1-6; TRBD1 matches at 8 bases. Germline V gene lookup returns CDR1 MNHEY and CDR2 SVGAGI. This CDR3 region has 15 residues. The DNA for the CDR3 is TGTGCTGCGATGGACAGGGAATCGGGGAATTCACCCCTCCACTTT. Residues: CAAMDRESGNSPLHF.

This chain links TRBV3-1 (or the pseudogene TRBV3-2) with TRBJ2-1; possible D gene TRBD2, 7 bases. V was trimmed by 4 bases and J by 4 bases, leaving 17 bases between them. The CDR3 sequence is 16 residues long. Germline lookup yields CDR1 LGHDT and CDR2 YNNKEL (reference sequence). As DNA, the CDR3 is TGTGCCAGCAGCCGGTGGGGGGGCAGACTTTACAATGAGCAGTTCTTC. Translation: CASSRWGGRLYNEQFF.

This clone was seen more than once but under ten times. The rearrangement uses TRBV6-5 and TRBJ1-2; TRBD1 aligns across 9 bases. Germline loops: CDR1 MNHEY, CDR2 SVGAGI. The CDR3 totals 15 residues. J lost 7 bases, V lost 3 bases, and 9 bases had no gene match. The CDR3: CASSYDAGTGSGYTF. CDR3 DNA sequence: TGTGCCAGCAGTTATGACGCCGGGACAGGGAGTGGCTACACCTTC.

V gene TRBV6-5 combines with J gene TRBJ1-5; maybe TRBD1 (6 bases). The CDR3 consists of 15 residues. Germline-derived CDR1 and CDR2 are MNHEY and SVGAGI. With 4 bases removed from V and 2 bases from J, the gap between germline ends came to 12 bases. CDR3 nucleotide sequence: TGTGCCAGCAGTTTTGACAGGAACGGCAATCAGCCCCAGCATTTT. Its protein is CASSFDRNGNQPQHF.

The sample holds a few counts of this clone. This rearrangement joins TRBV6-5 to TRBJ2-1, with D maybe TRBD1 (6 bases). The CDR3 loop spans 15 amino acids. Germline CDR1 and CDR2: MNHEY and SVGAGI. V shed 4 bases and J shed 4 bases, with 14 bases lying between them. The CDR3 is CASSFRDTLYNEQFF. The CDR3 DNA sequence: TGTGCCAGCAGTTTCCGGGACACACTGTACAATGAGCAGTTCTTC.

The CDR3 DNA follows: TGTGCCAGTAGTATACGGACAGGGGCAAGCAATCAGCCCCAGCATTTT. Protein: CASSIRTGASNQPQHF. This rearrangement joins TRBV19 to TRBJ1-5, with TRBD1 matching over 9 bases. The CDR3 sequence is 16 residues long. The V gene end was trimmed by 2 bases and the J gene end by 1 base; junction bases not matched to a gene: 3. Germline V gene lookup returns CDR1 LNHDA and CDR2 SQIVND (reference sequence).

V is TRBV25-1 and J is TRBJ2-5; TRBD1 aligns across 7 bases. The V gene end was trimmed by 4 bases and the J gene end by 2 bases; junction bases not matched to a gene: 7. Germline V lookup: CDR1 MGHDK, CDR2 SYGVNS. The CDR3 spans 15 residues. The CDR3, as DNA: TGTGCCAGCAGTGCAAAATCGGGACAGCAAGAGACCCAGTACTTC. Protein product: CASSAKSGQQETQYF.

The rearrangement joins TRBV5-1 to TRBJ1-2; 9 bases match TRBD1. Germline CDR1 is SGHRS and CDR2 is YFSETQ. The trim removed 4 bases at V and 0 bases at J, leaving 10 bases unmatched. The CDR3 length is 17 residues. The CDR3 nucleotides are TGCGCCAGCAGCACCCAAGGACAGGGGATTTCTAACTATGGCTACACCTTC. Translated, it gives CASSTQGQGISNYGYTF.

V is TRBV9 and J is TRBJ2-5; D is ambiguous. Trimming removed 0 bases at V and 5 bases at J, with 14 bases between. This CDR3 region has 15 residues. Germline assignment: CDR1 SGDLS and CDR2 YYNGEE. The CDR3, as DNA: TGTGCCAGCAGCGTAGAATTTAGTTTATCGGAGACCCAGTACTTC. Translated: CASSVEFSLSETQYF.

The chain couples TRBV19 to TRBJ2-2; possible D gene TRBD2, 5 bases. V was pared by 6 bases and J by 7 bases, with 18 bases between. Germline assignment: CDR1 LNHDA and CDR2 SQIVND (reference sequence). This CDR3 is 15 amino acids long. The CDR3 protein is CASRFLGKSGGELFF. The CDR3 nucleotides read TGTGCCAGTAGATTTCTAGGGAAAAGCGGCGGGGAGCTGTTTTTT. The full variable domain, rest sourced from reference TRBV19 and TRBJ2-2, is DGGITQSPKYLFRKEGQNVTLSCEQNLNHDAMYWYRQDPGQGLRLIYYSQIVNDFQKGDIAEGYSVSREKKESFPLTVTSAQKNPTAFYLCASRFLGKSGGELFFGEGSRLTVL.

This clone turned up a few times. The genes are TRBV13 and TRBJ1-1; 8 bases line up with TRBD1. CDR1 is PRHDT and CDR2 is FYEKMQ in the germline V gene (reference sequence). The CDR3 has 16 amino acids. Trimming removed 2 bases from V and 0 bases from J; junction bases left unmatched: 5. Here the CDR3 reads CASSLRTGRMNTEAFF. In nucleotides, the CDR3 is TGTGCCAGCAGCTTACGGACAGGGCGCATGAACACTGAAGCTTTCTTT. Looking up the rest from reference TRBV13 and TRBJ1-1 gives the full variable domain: AAGVIQSPRHLIKEKRETATLKCYPIPRHDTVYWYQQGPGQDPQFLISFYEKMQSDKGSIPDRFSAQQFSDYHSELNMSSLELGDSALYFCASSLRTGRMNTEAFFGQGTRLTVV.

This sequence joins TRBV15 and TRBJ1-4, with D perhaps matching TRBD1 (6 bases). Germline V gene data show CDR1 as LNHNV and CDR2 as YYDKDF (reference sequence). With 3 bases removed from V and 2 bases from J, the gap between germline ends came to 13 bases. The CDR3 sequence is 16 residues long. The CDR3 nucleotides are TGTGCCACCAGCAGGGCCACAGGGCGCACTAATGAAAAACTGTTTTTT. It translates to CATSRATGRTNEKLFF.

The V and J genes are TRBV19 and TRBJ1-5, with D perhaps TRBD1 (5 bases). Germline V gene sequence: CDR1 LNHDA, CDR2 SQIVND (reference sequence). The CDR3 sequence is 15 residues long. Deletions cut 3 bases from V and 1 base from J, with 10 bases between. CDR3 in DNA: TGTGCCAGTAGTATGTCGGGGGACAGCAATCAGCCCCAGCATTTT. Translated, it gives CASSMSGDSNQPQHF.

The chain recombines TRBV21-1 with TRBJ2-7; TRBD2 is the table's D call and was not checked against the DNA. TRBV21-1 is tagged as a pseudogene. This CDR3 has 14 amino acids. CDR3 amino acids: CASSNKRSSYEQYF. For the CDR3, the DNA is TGTGCCAGCAGCAACAAGAGGAGCTCCTACGAGCAGTACTTC.

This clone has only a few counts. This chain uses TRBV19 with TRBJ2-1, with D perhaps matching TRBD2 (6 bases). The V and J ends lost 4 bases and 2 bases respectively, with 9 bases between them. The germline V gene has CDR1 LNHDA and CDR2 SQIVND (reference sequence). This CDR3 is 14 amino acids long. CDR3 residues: CASSTGTPYNEQFF. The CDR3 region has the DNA TGTGCCAGTAGTACCGGGACTCCCTACAATGAGCAGTTCTTC.